This TCR beta chain is from a study of CD8 T cells in Susac syndrome. Study outcomes and limitations: The CD4+ T cell repertoires in Susac syndrome were not clonally expanded. The study recognized that the number of individuals in its TCR sequencing and HLA analysis was relatively small.

TEMRA cells were FACS-enriched, unlike CD8+ and CD4+ T cells, which were negatively isolated. RNA, at roughly 0.45 to 1 ug, was reverse transcribed with random hexamers. TCR beta CDR3 was amplified by immunoSEQ multiplex PCR. This amplification extended across 54 Vbeta and 13 Jbeta segments. One entry per CDR3 protein results from TCRdb running MiXCR on the immunoSEQ multiplex PCR reads. The sample carries approximately 190,000 distinct CDR3 sequences, under 97% recorded once. The CDR3 is 12 residues long. The V and J ends lost 6 bases and 6 bases respectively, with 11 bases between them. In germline, CDR1 is LNHDA, CDR2 SQIVND (reference sequence). A remark on this clonotype: Its antigen is currently unknown.

The sequence was collected from a human donor with Susac syndrome. This rearrangement joins TRBV19 to TRBJ1-1, with D tentatively TRBD1 (5 bases). The sequenced sample consisted of CD4+ T cells from PBMCs. The CDR3 region is CASRGDKSEAFF. CDR3 in DNA: TGTGCCAGTAGGGGGGATAAATCTGAAGCTTTCTTT. The whole variable domain, remainder taken from reference TRBV19 and TRBJ1-1, is DGGITQSPKYLFRKEGQNVTLSCEQNLNHDAMYWYRQDPGQGLRLIYYSQIVNDFQKGDIAEGYSVSREKKESFPLTVTSAQKNPTAFYLCASRGDKSEAFFGQGTRLTVV.